One sample yielded the 26 T cell receptor beta chains listed below, sequenced in a study of cytomegalovirus exposure and HLA in healthy donors. Measured with immunoSEQ multiplex PCR; TCRdb has only the in-frame clones, and not every one. This sample carries about 180,000 clones, around nine tenths of them seen once, and the ten largest clones take under 3.5%. The sequenced sample was PBMCs. These receptors were obtained from a man aged 18 to 29 in good health and CMV-seropositive.

The chain joins TRBV7-3 to TRBJ2-4, with TRBD2 identical over 11 bases. Germline values: CDR1 SGHTA, CDR2 FQGTGA. This CDR3 has 19 residues. The junction had 12 bases not matched to a gene; V was cut back by 5 bases and J by 0 bases. DNA for the CDR3: TGTGCCAGCAGCCACGCGGAAGTAGCGGGGGGGCTAGCCAAAAACATTCAGTACTTC. It yields the protein CASSHAEVAGGLAKNIQYF.

The rearrangement uses TRBV4-3 and TRBJ2-1; the match to TRBD2 covers 10 bases. The CDR3 is 17 amino acids. Germline V lookup: CDR1 LGHNA, CDR2 YSLEER. The V gene end was trimmed by 1 base and the J gene end by 3 bases; junction bases not matched to a gene: 6. The CDR3: CASSQVLLAGVYNEQFF. Written as DNA, the CDR3 is TGCGCCAGCAGCCAAGTCCTTCTAGCGGGAGTCTACAATGAGCAGTTCTTC.

This chain uses TRBV4-3 with TRBJ1-2; 8 nucleotides match TRBD1. Per the germline V gene, CDR1 is LGHNA and CDR2 is YSLEER. V shed 0 bases, J shed 6 bases, and the junction held 6 bases outside the gene matches. The CDR3 contains 15 residues. CDR3: CASSQDLSGGDGYTF. DNA of the CDR3: TGCGCCAGCAGCCAAGATCTATCAGGGGGCGATGGCTACACCTTC.

V gene TRBV27 combines with J gene TRBJ2-1; maybe TRBD2 (5 bases). The germline CDR1 and CDR2 sequences are MNHEY and SMNVEV (reference sequence). This CDR3 region has 14 residues. Trimming removed 5 bases at V and 5 bases at J, with 13 bases between. CDR3 sequence: CASSLWGDNNEQFF. Written as DNA, the CDR3 is TGTGCCAGCAGTCTCTGGGGAGATAACAATGAGCAGTTCTTC.

V usage is TRBV6-5 and J usage is TRBJ1-2; 9 nucleotides align to TRBD1. Germline CDR1 MNHEY, CDR2 SVGAGI. This CDR3 is 15 amino acids long. V shed 6 bases, J shed 8 bases, and the junction held 13 bases outside the gene matches. The DNA of the CDR3 is TGTGCCAGCAGAAACCCGGACAGGGGAGTTGGGGGCTACACCTTC. Residues: CASRNPDRGVGGYTF.

The chain has TRBV6-5 and TRBJ1-2; 7 nucleotides line up with TRBD1. Germline lookup yields CDR1 MNHEY and CDR2 SVGAGI. V lost 5 bases to trimming and J lost 7 bases; unmatched junction nucleotides: 10. This CDR3 spans 14 amino acids. CDR3 sequence: CASSPLTGRSGYTF. CDR3 sequence (DNA): TGTGCCAGCAGTCCTTTGACAGGGCGAAGTGGCTACACCTTC.

With respect to this clone: Other DNA sequences in the sample encode the same CDR3. This rearrangement joins TRBV6-5 to TRBJ1-2; 7 bases map to TRBD1. The trim removed 5 bases at V and 1 base at J, leaving 4 bases unmatched. Germline CDR1 is MNHEY and CDR2 is SVGAGI. The CDR3 spans 14 residues. The CDR3 sequence: CASSPDRVNYGYTF. CDR3 nucleotides: TGTGCCAGCAGTCCCGACAGGGTTAACTATGGCTACACCTTC.

The table lists this clone with a few counts. The V and J genes are TRBV5-1 and TRBJ2-5; D not certain. Germline V gene sequence: CDR1 SGHRS, CDR2 YFSETQ. The germline V and J ends were trimmed by 0 bases and 1 base, with 13 bases remaining between them. The CDR3 has 16 amino acids. DNA for the CDR3: TGCGCCAGCAGCTTGGATCCTATTCCCCTCCAAGAGACCCAGTACTTC. Protein product: CASSLDPIPLQETQYF. Based on the CDR3 plus reference TRBV5-1 and TRBJ2-5, the full variable domain is KAGVTQTPRYLIKTRGQQVTLSCSPISGHRSVSWYQQTPGQGLQFLFEYFSETQRNKGNFPGRFSGRQFSNSRSEMNVSTLELGDSALYLCASSLDPIPLQETQYFGPGTRLLVL.

V and J are TRBV28 and TRBJ2-1; TRBD2 matches 13 bases. The junction had 3 bases not matched to a gene; V was cut back by 4 bases and J by 9 bases. The CDR3 has 14 amino acids. Germline CDR1 and CDR2: MDHEN and SYDVKM. This CDR3 reads CASSWTSGSGEQFF. DNA of the CDR3: TGTGCCAGCAGTTGGACTAGCGGGAGTGGTGAGCAGTTCTTC.

V gene TRBV5-1 combines with J gene TRBJ2-7; D might be TRBD2 (5 bases). The CDR3 runs 14 residues. The germline V and J ends were trimmed by 0 bases and 4 bases, with 11 bases remaining between them. Germline CDR1 SGHRS, CDR2 YFSETQ. This CDR3 reads CASSLAWGDYEQYF. CDR3 bases: TGCGCCAGCAGCTTGGCCTGGGGAGATTACGAGCAGTACTTC.

The chain recombines TRBV6-1 with TRBJ1-4; D is unresolved. The CDR3 is 15 amino acids. Trimming removed 5 bases from V and 4 bases from J, with 14 bases in between. Germline V gene sequence: CDR1 MNHNS, CDR2 SASEGT. The CDR3: CASSQQWSSNEKLFF. The CDR3 DNA is TGTGCCAGCAGTCAACAGTGGTCGAGTAATGAAAAACTGTTTTTT.

The chain joins TRBV7-9 to TRBJ2-1; 10 nucleotides align to TRBD2. V dropped 6 bases and J dropped 4; count of bases not matched to a gene: 3. The germline CDR1 and CDR2 sequences are SEHNR and FQNEAQ (reference sequence). The CDR3 length is 14 residues. The CDR3 region is CASSLAGAYNEQFF. The CDR3 nucleotides are TGTGCCAGCAGTCTAGCGGGGGCTTACAATGAGCAGTTCTTC.

This clone has just a few counts. V and J are TRBV27 and TRBJ1-2; 7 bases match TRBD1. V was pared by 5 bases and J by 7 bases, with 7 bases of the junction left unmatched. CDR1 is MNHEY and CDR2 is SMNVEV in the germline V gene (reference sequence). The CDR3 extends over 13 amino acids. This chain's CDR3 is CASSSNRGGGYTF. The CDR3, as DNA: TGTGCCAGCAGTAGCAACAGGGGCGGTGGCTACACCTTC.

V is TRBV29-1 and J is TRBJ2-1, with 7 bases lining up with TRBD1. The CDR3 runs to 11 residues. The germline gives CDR1 SQVTM, CDR2 ANQGSEA. Trimming at V came to 7 bases and at J to 8 bases, leaving 5 bases not matched to a gene. The CDR3: CSGGQLDEQFF. CDR3 in DNA: TGCAGCGGGGGACAGTTGGATGAGCAGTTCTTC.

The chain recombines TRBV5-1 with TRBJ1-4, with 9 nucleotides matching TRBD1. V lost 2 bases and J lost 5; bases outside the gene matches: 4. The CDR3 runs to 15 residues. Germline V lookup: CDR1 SGHRS, CDR2 YFSETQ. CDR3 in amino acids: CASSFAGQGNEKLFF. Written as DNA, the CDR3 is TGCGCCAGCAGCTTTGCGGGACAGGGAAATGAAAAACTGTTTTTT.

The chain couples TRBV27 to TRBJ1-5; D gene uncertain. The CDR3 runs 15 residues. The V gene lost 2 bases and the J gene lost 3 bases, with 11 bases spanning the gap. Germline CDR1 reads MNHEY; CDR2 reads SMNVEV (reference sequence). In DNA, the CDR3 is TGTGCCAGCAGTTTAACCTCGGAGTACAATCAGCCCCAGCATTTT. Amino acid sequence: CASSLTSEYNQPQHF.

This chain joins TRBV9 and TRBJ1-5, with D unclear. CDR3 length: 15 amino acids. Trimming shortened V by 3 bases and J by 2 bases, and 12 bases separated the two germline ends. CDR1 is SGDLS and CDR2 is YYNGEE in the germline V gene. CDR3: CASSEGGGGNQPQHF. CDR3 sequence (DNA): TGTGCCAGCAGCGAGGGTGGAGGTGGCAATCAGCCCCAGCATTTT.

The chain combines TRBV30 with TRBJ1-2, with D uncertain. CDR1 is GTSNPN, CDR2 SVGIG, per germline (reference sequence). V dropped 2 bases and J dropped 4 bases, with 11 bases sitting between them. The CDR3 is made up of 13 amino acids. CDR3 loop: CAWSIMGIYGYTF. CDR3 coding DNA: TGTGCCTGGAGTATAATGGGCATCTATGGCTACACCTTC. Filled out from reference TRBV30 and TRBJ1-2, the complete variable domain reads SQTIHQWPATLVQPVGSPLSLECTVEGTSNPNLYWYRQAAGRGLQLLFYSVGIGQISSEVPQNLSASRPQDRQFILSSKKLLLSDSGFYLCAWSIMGIYGYTFGSGTRLTVV.

This clone has just a few counts. The chain couples TRBV18 to TRBJ2-4; maybe TRBD1 (5 bases). Trimming cost V 6 bases and J 8 bases, with 11 bases left between them. This CDR3 is built from 12 residues. The germline V gene encodes CDR1 KGHSH and CDR2 LQKENI. CDR3 DNA sequence: TGTGCCAGCTCTGAGCTCAGGGACATTCAGTACTTC. This codes for CASSELRDIQYF.

Concerning this clone itself: At one end the junction does not follow the germline gene, possibly because of a read error. The chain couples TRBV7-2 to TRBJ2-7; 7 bases line up with TRBD2. The CDR3 loop spans 14 amino acids. Germline V gives CDR1 SGHTA, CDR2 FQGNSA. CDR3 bases: TGTGCCAGCAGCTTAGGCGGGAGCTCCCACGAGCAGTACTTC. The encoded protein is CASSLGGSSHEQYF. The variable domain in full, with the rest retrieved from reference TRBV7-2 and TRBJ2-7, is GAGVSQSPSNKVTEKGKDVELRCDPISGHTALYWYRQSLGQGLEFLIYFQGNSAPDKSGLPSDRFSAERTGGSVSTLTIQRTQQEDSAVYLCASSLGGSSHEQYFGPGTRLTVT.

This clone has only one observation. This chain links TRBV5-1 with TRBJ2-7; 7 bases are a match to TRBD2. In germline, CDR1 is SGHRS, CDR2 YFSETQ. The V segment lost 6 bases and the J segment 4 bases; nucleotides outside the gene matches: 4. The CDR3 length is 12 residues. The CDR3 nucleotides are TGCGCCAGCACGGATAGCGGGTACGAGCAGTACTTC. Its translation: CASTDSGYEQYF.

This rearrangement joins TRBV27 to TRBJ2-7, with 7 nucleotides matching TRBD2. This CDR3 is built from 16 residues. With 5 bases clipped from V and 7 bases from J, the junction kept 17 bases outside the gene matches. Per germline, CDR1 MNHEY and CDR2 SMNVEV (reference sequence). For the CDR3, the DNA is TGTGCCAGCAGTCATCCGTCGGGAGTAGGAGCGGGAGAGCAGTACTTC. Amino acid sequence: CASSHPSGVGAGEQYF.

The chain combines TRBV28 with TRBJ1-5; possible D gene TRBD1, 5 bases. V lost 3 bases and J 0 bases, leaving 18 bases between the germline ends. From germline, CDR1 is MDHEN and CDR2 SYDVKM. The CDR3 is made up of 18 amino acids. CDR3 coding DNA: TGTGCCAGCAGTTTCGTCCGGCAGGGATTATATAGCAATCAGCCCCAGCATTTT. Protein: CASSFVRQGLYSNQPQHF.

The chain uses TRBV6-5 and TRBJ2-7; D may be TRBD2 (5 bases). The V gene's germline CDR1 is MNHEY and CDR2 SVGAGI. Trimming shortened V by 2 bases and J by 9 bases, and 17 bases separated the two germline ends. The CDR3 totals 14 residues. The chain's CDR3 is CASSYGGPPKGQYF. For the CDR3, the DNA is TGTGCCAGCAGTTACGGAGGTCCACCTAAGGGGCAGTACTTC.

This rearrangement joins TRBV11-3 to TRBJ2-7; unclear D gene. Between the trimmed V and J ends, which lost 4 bases and 2 bases, there was a span of 6 bases. Looked up from germline, CDR1 is SGHNT and CDR2 is YENEEA. This CDR3 is built from 12 residues. The CDR3 sequence is CASSSGTYEQYF. The CDR3 DNA reads as TGTGCCAGCAGCTCCGGTACCTACGAGCAGTACTTC.

This chain joins TRBV19 and TRBJ1-1; 7 nucleotides align to TRBD1. The CDR3 is 15 amino acids. Germline lookup yields CDR1 LNHDA and CDR2 SQIVND (reference sequence). The junction had 7 bases not matched to a gene; V was cut back by 1 base and J by 5 bases. The CDR3 loop reads CASSIGPYRGTEAFF. The CDR3 DNA reads as TGTGCCAGTAGTATAGGCCCTTACAGGGGTACTGAAGCTTTCTTT.